One and the same sample provided the 18 T cell receptor beta chains below, sequenced in a study of Graves' ophthalmopathy and Graves' hyperthyroidism. TCR beta CDR3 amplification used RNA transcripts. Scientists carried out first-round RT-PCR using HTBI primers and then a second-round multiplex PCR. MiXCR, applied by TCRdb to the multiplex PCR reads, yields one record per CDR3 protein. The table includes 1 million to 1.3 million distinct CDR3 sequences, about 36% detected once. Input material: peripheral blood or thyroid tissue (not recorded which). The receptors shown here come from an adult man with Graves' hyperthyroidism.

Comment on this clonotype: This clone may be a read error of a much larger clone one base away. The chain joins TRBV6-2 or TRBV6-3 to TRBJ2-7, with TRBD1 as a possible D gene (6 bases). Germline V gene sequence: CDR1 MNHEY, CDR2 SVGEGT. This CDR3 comprises 12 residues. V was pared by 6 bases and J by 5 bases, with 11 bases between. CDR3 coding DNA: TGTGCCAGCAGACAGGGACCCCACGAGCAGTACTTC. Translating it yields CASRQGPHEQYF.

The chain uses TRBV5-1 and TRBJ1-1; no clear D. The germline V gene has CDR1 SGHRS and CDR2 YFSETQ. The length of the CDR3 is 15 residues. The V end was cut by 0 bases, the J end by 5 bases, with 14 bases between. The CDR3 sequence: CASSLGVRAETEAFF. As DNA, the CDR3 is TGCGCCAGCAGCTTGGGGGTTCGGGCTGAGACTGAAGCTTTCTTT.

This clonotype appeared many times. V gene TRBV10-2 combines with J gene TRBJ1-2, with D possibly being TRBD1 (6 bases). The CDR3 sequence is 15 residues long. Deletions cut 6 bases from V and 4 bases from J, with 18 bases between. The V gene's germline CDR1 is WSHSY and CDR2 SAAADI. The CDR3 region is CASSQDQGRGYGYTF. Written as DNA, the CDR3 is TGCGCCAGCAGCCAAGATCAGGGCAGGGGCTATGGCTACACCTTC.

The chain carries TRBV3-1 and TRBJ1-4, with D unclear. Deletions cut 0 bases from V and 8 bases from J, with 4 bases between. Germline V gene lookup returns CDR1 LGHDT and CDR2 YNNKEL (reference sequence). This CDR3 has 12 amino acids. CDR3 DNA: TGTGCCAGCAGCCAAGACGCCGAAAAACTGTTTTTT. This codes for CASSQDAEKLFF.

At least ten counts were recorded for this clonotype. The V and J genes are TRBV7-6 and TRBJ1-5, with D uncertain. The CDR3 covers 13 residues. Germline V CDR1 and CDR2: SGHVS, FNYEAQ. Trimming took off 5 bases at V and 7 bases at J, with 12 bases between the two ends. The CDR3 nucleotides are TGTGCCAGCAGCCCCGGGATTGAACAGCCCCAGCATTTT. Its protein is CASSPGIEQPQHF.

This clonotype was seen repeatedly, ten times or more. The chain recombines TRBV20-1 with TRBJ1-2; 7 bases align to TRBD1. This CDR3 region has 13 residues. Unmatched junction bases numbered 7, after V lost 6 bases and J lost 3 bases. The V gene's germline CDR1 is DFQATT and CDR2 SNEGSKA (reference sequence). CDR3 coding DNA: TGCAGTGCCAAGACAGGGACTGACTATGGCTACACCTTC. This codes for CSAKTGTDYGYTF.

This clonotype was counted many times. The chain carries TRBV7-6 and TRBJ2-5; unclear D gene. Germline assignment: CDR1 SGHVS and CDR2 FNYEAQ. The CDR3 loop spans 16 amino acids. V lost 1 base, J lost 3 bases, and 15 bases lay in between. CDR3 nucleotides: TGTGCCAGCAGCTTAGGAGTGGGTTCGGAAGAAGAGACCCAGTACTTC. Amino acids: CASSLGVGSEEETQYF.

As to this clonotype: A junction end diverges from the germline sequence, so it may reflect a read error. The chain carries TRBV5-1 and TRBJ2-7; 9 nucleotides agree with TRBD2. This CDR3 is built from 14 residues. CDR1 is SGHRS and CDR2 is YFSETQ in the germline V gene. The CDR3 DNA reads TGTGCCAGCGGGCCCGCGGGAGGGCTCCACGAGCTGTACTTC. It specifies CASGPAGGLHELYF. Drawing the rest from reference TRBV5-1 and TRBJ2-7, the complete variable domain is KAGVTQTPRYLIKTRGQQVTLSCSPISGHRSVSWYQQTPGQGLQFLFEYFSETQRNKGNFPGRFSGRQFSNSRSEMNVSTLELGDSALYLCASGPAGGLHELYFGPGTRLTVT.

Remarks on this clonotype: Being one base from a much bigger clone, this may be a read error. The chain combines TRBV6-5 with TRBJ2-7; 7 bases line up with TRBD1. The CDR3 totals 13 residues. The J segment lost 6 bases and the V segment lost 5 bases, leaving 7 bases of the junction unmatched. The V gene's germline CDR1 is MNHEY and CDR2 SVGAGI. The CDR3 DNA reads TGTGCCAGCAGTGTGCCAGGGGGTAGCGAGCAGTACTTC. It yields the protein CASSVPGGSEQYF.

This clonotype was recorded at least ten times. The rearrangement joins TRBV11-2 to TRBJ1-3, with 8 bases identical to TRBD1. V lost 1 base, J lost 2 bases, and 1 base stayed unmatched. The CDR3 runs 15 residues. Germline CDR1 reads SGHAT; CDR2 reads FQNNGV. Written as DNA, the CDR3 is TGTGCCAGCAGCTTAGTGACAGGGGCTGGAAACACCATATATTTT. This gives the protein CASSLVTGAGNTIYF.

This clonotype was seen ten or more times. V gene TRBV20-1 combines with J gene TRBJ1-1, with TRBD1 as a possible D gene (5 bases). Trimming pared 5 bases from V and 1 base from J, leaving 17 bases between. Germline values: CDR1 DFQATT, CDR2 SNEGSKA (reference sequence). The CDR3 has 15 amino acids. CDR3 region: CSAATQAGQNTEAFF. The CDR3, as DNA: TGCAGTGCTGCCACCCAGGCAGGGCAGAACACTGAAGCTTTCTTT.

A word on this clonotype: At one end the junction does not follow the germline gene, possibly because of a read error. This chain connects TRBV7-2 to TRBJ2-3; 12 nucleotides align to TRBD2. CDR3 length: 16 amino acids. CDR1 and CDR2 from the germline V gene are SGHTA and FQGNSA. In DNA, the CDR3 is TGTGCCAGCAGCCTAGCGGGGGGGCCTGGCACAGATACGCAGTATTTT. As protein: CASSLAGGPGTDTQYF.

The V gene is TRBV14, the J gene TRBJ2-7; D remains unclear. Trimming shortened V by 5 bases and J by 6 bases, and 17 bases separated the two germline ends. CDR1 SGHDN and CDR2 FVKESK come from the germline V gene. The CDR3 spans 14 residues. For the CDR3, the DNA is TGTGCCAGCAGCGCGTACTTGGATTACGGCGAGCAGTACTTC. Protein product: CASSAYLDYGEQYF. The full variable domain, with the rest looked up from reference TRBV14 and TRBJ2-7, is EAGVTQFPSHSVIEKGQTVTLRCDPISGHDNLYWYRRVMGKEIKFLLHFVKESKQDESGMPNNRFLAERTGGTYSTLKVQPAELEDSGVYFCASSAYLDYGEQYFGPGTRLTVT.

CDR3 sequence reads: CASSQDLTQETQYF. In DNA, the CDR3 is TGTGCCAGCAGCCAAGATTTAACCCAAGAGACCCAGTACTTC. The chain couples TRBV14 to TRBJ2-5; D uncertain. With 0 bases removed from V and 1 base from J, the gap between germline ends came to 6 bases. CDR1 SGHDN and CDR2 FVKESK come from the germline V gene. The CDR3 totals 14 residues.

This rearrangement joins TRBV5-1 to TRBJ1-1; no firm D call. The CDR3 runs 13 residues. Trimming left V 2 bases short and J 4 bases short, with 9 bases between. Germline V gene sequence: CDR1 SGHRS, CDR2 YFSETQ. The CDR3 is CASSFRTPTEAFF. The CDR3 DNA follows: TGCGCCAGCAGCTTTAGGACCCCCACTGAAGCTTTCTTT.

This chain joins TRBV18 and TRBJ2-5, with D tentatively TRBD2 (5 bases). This CDR3 contains 16 residues. V shed 1 base and J shed 2 bases, with 14 bases lying between them. In germline, CDR1 is KGHSH, CDR2 LQKENI. The CDR3 DNA follows: TGTGCCAGCTCACCACGTCTCCTAGCTTTACAAGAGACCCAGTACTTC. This translates into CASSPRLLALQETQYF. The full variable domain, with the rest looked up from reference TRBV18 and TRBJ2-5, is NAGVMQNPRHLVRRRGQEARLRCSPMKGHSHVYWYRQLPEEGLKFMVYLQKENIIDESGMPKERFSAEFPKEGPSILRIQQVVRGDSAAYFCASSPRLLALQETQYFGPGTRLLVL.

The chain joins TRBV15 to TRBJ1-5; 8 positions match TRBD1. The germline V gene encodes CDR1 LNHNV and CDR2 YYDKDF (reference sequence). The CDR3 runs 14 residues. V shed 5 bases, J shed 6 bases, and the junction held 6 bases outside the gene matches. CDR3 nucleotides: TGTGCCACCAGCGTAAGACAGGGGACTCAGCCCCAGCATTTT. It yields the protein CATSVRQGTQPQHF.

This clonotype was seen only a few times. Mismatch with germline at one junction end may stem from a read error. The chain is built from TRBV5-1 and TRBJ2-7, with D tentatively TRBD2 (6 bases). This CDR3 contains 15 residues. Germline V gene data show CDR1 as SGHRS and CDR2 as YFSETQ. CDR3 in DNA: TGTGCCAGCGGGTGGGGGGAATCAAGCGCCTACGAGCAGTACTTC. Translating it yields CASGWGESSAYEQYF.